This TCR beta chain derives from a study of technical replicates of blood from several donors (dated by TCRdb to about 2017). Libraries were prepared through the immunoSEQ multiplex PCR assay. In its TCRdb copy, this immuneACCESS table keeps in-frame sequences only and misses some clones. Where compared with another copy, unresolved V genes explain less than half of these, and the others have no known cause. The sample table shows over 75,000 clones, and approximately 95% are seen once. The ten largest clonotypes hold 0.2% to 0.25% of the sample. Concerning this clone itself: Which antigen it targets is not known. Base qualities are not recorded, but no much larger clone differs from it by a single base.

CDR1 is given as SQVTM and CDR2 as ANQGSEA, both from the germline V gene. Here V drops 6 bases and J drops 4 bases, and the junction holds 11 bases not matched to any gene. The CDR3, from cysteine to phenylalanine, totals 14 residues. Left in the record is the CDR3 DNA by itself, 42 bases read in frame from the first base. This TCR derives from a human donor in good health. The V gene is TRBV29-1 and the J gene is TRBJ2-7, and TRBD2 matches 8 of the central bases. The sample taken for sequencing was T cells isolated from PBMCs. The CDR3 in this case is CSVGGREVRYEQYF. The sequenced DNA is TGCAGCGTGGGGGGGCGGGAGGTCAGGTACGAGCAGTACTTC.